The 28 T cell receptor beta chains reported below all come from one sample, sequenced in a study of response to subunit inactivated influenza vaccine. TCRdb recomputed calls from the RT-PCR reads with MiXCR, one row per CDR3 protein. The sample has 650,000 to 800,000 distinct CDR3 sequences; 14% are singletons. The material sequenced was PBMCs from blood, taken 14 days before vaccination. The source of these receptors is a man aged 45 to 65 who received an inactivated influenza vaccine.

This chain joins TRBV7-2 and TRBJ2-7; the match to TRBD1 covers 10 bases. Germline loops: CDR1 SGHTA, CDR2 FQGNSA. J gave up 3 bases and V 5 bases, and 7 bases lay outside the gene matches. The CDR3 is made up of 15 amino acids. CDR3 loop: CASSQDRGINYEQYF. CDR3 sequence (DNA): TGTGCCAGCAGCCAGGACAGGGGGATCAACTACGAGCAGTACTTC.

V gene TRBV10-3 combines with J gene TRBJ2-5; possibly TRBD2 for D (5 bases). The V end was cut by 0 bases, the J end by 4 bases, with 12 bases between. CDR3 size: 15 residues. Germline CDR1 reads ENHRY; CDR2 reads SYGVKD. The CDR3 here is CAISESASRGETQYF. The CDR3 DNA follows: TGTGCCATCAGTGAGTCGGCTAGCCGGGGAGAGACCCAGTACTTC.

The table lists this clonotype with a few counts. The gene calls are TRBV24-1 and TRBJ2-1; 8 positions match TRBD1. The length of the CDR3 is 17 residues. V dropped 4 bases and J dropped 9; count of bases not matched to a gene: 16. Germline V gene lookup returns CDR1 KGHDR and CDR2 SFDVKD. The CDR3 DNA reads TGTGCCACCAGTGACCCTCCGGGCCAGGGGGCGATCAGTGAGCAGTTCTTC. This translates into CATSDPPGQGAISEQFF.

This clonotype was seen at least ten times. The chain carries TRBV12-3 or TRBV12-4 and TRBJ1-1; D unresolved. The germline V and J ends were trimmed by 5 bases and 7 bases, with 8 bases remaining between them. This CDR3 region has 11 residues. The CDR3 DNA reads as TGTGCCAGCAGTCCAGGTTATGAAGCTTTCTTT. Protein product: CASSPGYEAFF.

This clonotype was detected once. Germline is not matched at one junction end, which may reflect a read error. The chain has TRBV4-3 and TRBJ2-3, with TRBD2 identical over 12 bases. CDR3 length: 15 amino acids. CDR1 is LGHNA and CDR2 is YSLEER in the germline V gene. The CDR3 DNA sequence: TGCACCAGCAGCCCAGGACTAGCGGGGACAGATACGCAGTATTTT. Its translation: CTSSPGLAGTDTQYF.

This clonotype occurred many times. This chain joins TRBV7-9 and TRBJ1-1; D not resolved. The length of the CDR3 is 13 residues. The V and J ends lost 5 bases and 3 bases respectively, with 10 bases between them. Germline V lookup: CDR1 SEHNR, CDR2 FQNEAQ (reference sequence). The DNA for the CDR3 is TGTGCCAGCAGCACGAGTTTGGACACTGAAGCTTTCTTT. Translating it yields CASSTSLDTEAFF.

The chain combines TRBV5-1 with TRBJ2-3; 10 bases are shared with TRBD2. CDR3 size: 18 residues. Germline assignment: CDR1 SGHRS and CDR2 YFSETQ. V trimming: 0 bases; J trimming: 3 bases; junction bases outside the gene matches: 10. The CDR3 is CASSLEVLAGIRTDTQYF. The CDR3 coding sequence is TGCGCCAGCAGCTTGGAGGTACTAGCGGGGATAAGGACAGATACGCAGTATTTT.

In its sample, this clonotype was seen many times. The chain carries TRBV7-9 and TRBJ2-1; the D gene is possibly TRBD2 (7 bases). The CDR3 is 17 residues long. CDR1 and CDR2 (germline): SEHNR, FQNEAQ (reference sequence). V lost 4 bases, J lost 0 bases, and 16 bases lay in between. The CDR3 DNA is TGTGCCAGCAGCTCTCGGGGGGCTCGGGGCTCCTACAATGAGCAGTTCTTC. This gives the protein CASSSRGARGSYNEQFF.

Regarding this clonotype: Possible read error: a much larger clone is one base away. V gene TRBV6-5 combines with J gene TRBJ2-6; D uncertain. This CDR3 contains 17 residues. Germline V gene sequence: CDR1 MNHEY, CDR2 SVGAGI. This chain's CDR3 is CASSYSVSSAGVNVLTF. Written as DNA, the CDR3 is TGTGCCAGCAGTTATTCTGTAAGCTCGGCTGGGGTCAACGTCCTGACTTTC.

The CDR3 region has the DNA TGTGCCAGCAGCGTAGGATCCCGGGTCAACTACAATGAGCAGTTCTTC. This gives the protein CASSVGSRVNYNEQFF. This chain joins TRBV9 and TRBJ2-1; D unclear. CDR1 SGDLS and CDR2 YYNGEE come from the germline V gene. The CDR3 sequence is 16 residues long. V gave up 0 bases and J gave up 3 bases, with 13 bases separating them.

The chain couples TRBV4-2 to TRBJ2-3; 10 positions match TRBD1. V lost 2 bases, J lost 0 bases, and 2 bases stayed unmatched. The CDR3 spans 16 residues. In germline, CDR1 is LGHNA, CDR2 YNFKEQ. The CDR3 loop reads CASSQRTGGSTDTQYF. As DNA, the CDR3 is TGTGCCAGCAGCCAAAGGACAGGGGGTAGCACAGATACGCAGTATTTT.

This clonotype was seen repeatedly, ten times or more. The chain joins TRBV11-2 to TRBJ2-4; no clear D. The CDR3 consists of 18 residues. CDR1 is SGHAT and CDR2 is FQNNGV in the germline V gene. V lost 5 bases to trimming and J lost 1 base, with 21 bases between them. In nucleotides, the CDR3 is TGTGCCAGCAGCCAAGCTGCCCCCCTCGTTCTGGCCAAAAACATTCAGTACTTC. Residues: CASSQAAPLVLAKNIQYF.

This chain uses TRBV5-1 with TRBJ1-3; maybe TRBD1 (5 bases). The V and J ends lost 4 bases and 8 bases respectively, with 10 bases between them. From germline, CDR1 is SGHRS and CDR2 YFSETQ. The CDR3 consists of 12 residues. CDR3: CASSRDGDTIYF. The DNA of the CDR3 is TGCGCCAGCAGCCGGGACGGAGACACCATATATTTT. The full variable domain, in which reference TRBV5-1 and TRBJ1-3 provide the parts outside the CDR3, is KAGVTQTPRYLIKTRGQQVTLSCSPISGHRSVSWYQQTPGQGLQFLFEYFSETQRNKGNFPGRFSGRQFSNSRSEMNVSTLELGDSALYLCASSRDGDTIYFGEGSWLTVV.

CDR3 coding DNA: TGTGCCATCAGTGAGTTTAAGGACAGGGGGGCCTATGGCTACACCTTC. Amino acids: CAISEFKDRGAYGYTF. This rearrangement joins TRBV10-3 to TRBJ1-2, with 10 bases matching TRBD1. V was clipped by 1 base and J by 4 bases; unmatched bases: 6. Per the germline V gene, CDR1 is ENHRY and CDR2 is SYGVKD. The CDR3 runs to 16 residues.

This clonotype was counted a few times. The chain has TRBV6-2 or TRBV6-3 and TRBJ2-6; D remains ambiguous. Trimming took 6 bases from V and 5 from J, leaving 5 bases between them. The length of the CDR3 is 12 residues. CDR1 is MNHEY and CDR2 is SVGEGT in the germline V gene. The DNA for the CDR3 is TGTGCCAGCAGCCACCGGGCCAACGTCCTGACTTTC. Protein sequence: CASSHRANVLTF.

This clonotype turned up a few times. J is TRBJ2-5 and V is TRBV11-2; no firm D call. CDR1 and CDR2 from the germline V gene are SGHAT and FQNNGV. The CDR3 extends over 12 amino acids. Deletions cut 3 bases from V and 5 bases from J, with 7 bases between. DNA of the CDR3: TGTGCCAGCAGCTTGGGAATGGAGACCCAGTACTTC. Translating gives CASSLGMETQYF.

V usage is TRBV10-3 and J usage is TRBJ2-2, with D uncertain. The CDR3 is 12 residues long. Trimming left V 5 bases short and J 8 bases short, with 9 bases between. The germline gives CDR1 ENHRY, CDR2 SYGVKD. The CDR3, as DNA: TGTGCCATCAGTAGGGAAGGAGGGGAGCTGTTTTTT. It yields the protein CAISREGGELFF.

This clonotype was picked up a small number of times. The V gene is TRBV10-3, the J gene TRBJ2-7; 7 nucleotides line up with TRBD2. V dropped 8 bases and J dropped 0; count of bases not matched to a gene: 7. This CDR3 is built from 14 residues. From germline, CDR1 is ENHRY and CDR2 SYGVKD. In DNA, the CDR3 is TGTGCCATCGGGGCGGGGGAGAGCTCCTACGAGCAGTACTTC. It translates to CAIGAGESSYEQYF.

The V call is TRBV19, the J call TRBJ2-1; 8 nucleotides line up with TRBD1. This CDR3 has 16 amino acids. The junction had 8 bases not matched to a gene; V was cut back by 6 bases and J by 1 base. Germline assignment: CDR1 LNHDA and CDR2 SQIVND (reference sequence). The CDR3 DNA sequence: TGTGCCAGTAGCACCAGGGGGCTAGGGTCCTACAATGAGCAGTTCTTC. It yields the protein CASSTRGLGSYNEQFF.

This chain connects TRBV7-3 to TRBJ2-2, with TRBD1 matching 7 bases. The CDR3 length is 20 residues. V dropped 4 bases and J dropped 0; count of bases not matched to a gene: 17. Germline V gene lookup returns CDR1 SGHTA and CDR2 FQGTGA. CDR3 protein: CASSSNPGQQLLANTGELFF. The DNA for the CDR3 is TGTGCCAGCAGCTCTAACCCGGGACAGCAGTTACTCGCGAACACCGGGGAGCTGTTTTTT.

This clonotype was counted many times. The chain uses TRBV5-5 and TRBJ2-2; D is uncertain. CDR1 is SGHKS, CDR2 YYEKEE, per germline (reference sequence). V was cut by 2 bases and J by 4 bases, with 6 bases left in between. The CDR3 consists of 13 residues. DNA of the CDR3: TGTGCCAGCAGCTTAACCTCCACCGGGGAGCTGTTTTTT. Translating gives CASSLTSTGELFF.

The V and J genes are TRBV29-1 and TRBJ2-2; D is unresolved. Trimming cost V 7 bases and J 11 bases, with 14 bases left between them. Per germline, CDR1 SQVTM and CDR2 ANQGSEA. The CDR3 contains 11 residues. The CDR3 region has the DNA TGCAGCGGGGGAAGCGTCGGTGAGCTGTTTTTT. It codes for CSGGSVGELFF.

J is TRBJ2-1 and V is TRBV5-4, with 9 positions matching TRBD1. V dropped 4 bases and J dropped 2; count of bases not matched to a gene: 4. In germline, CDR1 is SGHNT, CDR2 YYREEE (reference sequence). The CDR3 is 15 amino acids. CDR3 DNA sequence: TGTGCCAGCAGCGCGGGGACAGGGACCTACAATGAGCAGTTCTTC. Encoded protein: CASSAGTGTYNEQFF.

In its sample, this clonotype was seen a few times. The rearrangement uses TRBV5-1 and TRBJ1-6, with D unresolved. From germline, CDR1 is SGHRS and CDR2 YFSETQ. The CDR3 extends over 14 amino acids. V lost 3 bases to trimming and J lost 6 bases, with 10 bases between them. The CDR3 nucleotides are TGCGCCAGCAGCTCCGACTGGGCTAATTCACCCCTCCACTTT. Its protein is CASSSDWANSPLHF.

This clonotype came up a few times. The rearrangement uses TRBV10-3 and TRBJ2-1; TRBD2 matches at 11 bases. V dropped 5 bases and J dropped 1; count of bases not matched to a gene: 7. Germline CDR1 is ENHRY and CDR2 is SYGVKD. This CDR3 spans 17 amino acids. CDR3 bases: TGTGCCATCAGTAAACTAGCGGGAGAGAGTTCCTACAATGAGCAGTTCTTC. The encoded protein is CAISKLAGESSYNEQFF.

The sample holds a few counts of this clonotype. The chain couples TRBV27 to TRBJ2-2, with D unclear. Germline lookup yields CDR1 MNHEY and CDR2 SMNVEV (reference sequence). This CDR3 has 13 amino acids. V dropped 5 bases and J dropped 13 bases, with 17 bases sitting between them. CDR3 nucleotides: TGTGCCAGCAGTCCAAGGACGACCGGGTTGCTGTTTTTT. Translated: CASSPRTTGLLFF.

In this sample, this clonotype turned up a few times. The V and J genes are TRBV10-3 and TRBJ2-7; maybe TRBD2 (5 bases). Trimming removed 5 bases at V and 6 bases at J, with 17 bases between. Germline V CDR1 and CDR2: ENHRY, SYGVKD. The CDR3 has 14 amino acids. For the CDR3, the DNA is TGTGCCATCAGTTCTATTGCAGCGGAGTTCGAGCAGTACTTC. This gives the protein CAISSIAAEFEQYF.

V gene TRBV7-2 combines with J gene TRBJ2-1; 7 nucleotides agree with TRBD2. The V and J ends lost 5 bases and 9 bases, in that order; junction bases with no gene match: 10. The CDR3 spans 14 residues. Germline CDR1 reads SGHTA; CDR2 reads FQGNSA. CDR3: CASSLTSRAGEQFF. The CDR3 region has the DNA TGTGCCAGCAGCCTGACTAGCAGGGCCGGTGAGCAGTTCTTC. The complete variable domain, with remaining parts taken from reference TRBV7-2 and TRBJ2-1, reads GAGVSQSPSNKVTEKGKDVELRCDPISGHTALYWYRQSLGQGLEFLIYFQGNSAPDKSGLPSDRFSAERTGGSVSTLTIQRTQQEDSAVYLCASSLTSRAGEQFFGPGTRLTVL.